The clone carrying this T cell receptor beta chain has a count of ten or more. The antigen is undetermined. TCRdb called the RT-PCR reads again in MiXCR, with one record for every CDR3 protein. The profile shows fewer than 550,000 distinct CDR3 sequences, roughly 25% of them singletons. The sample comes from a study of response to subunit inactivated influenza vaccine. Study results and caveats: It was suggested by the authors that few new T cells are recruited by each seasonal influenza vaccination.

The germline V gene encodes CDR1 SQVTM and CDR2 ANQGSEA. This CDR3 region has 12 residues. Deletions cut 1 base from V and 2 bases from J, with 6 bases between. The J gene is TRBJ2-7, the V gene TRBV29-1; perhaps TRBD2 as D (6 bases). The TCR sequence derives from a man in his fifties who received an inactivated influenza vaccine. The starting material was CD4+ T cells sorted from PBMCs, obtained about 5 days after vaccination. The CDR3 DNA reads TGCAGCGTTGAAGGCGGGACCTACGAGCAGTACTTC. This sequence encodes CSVEGGTYEQYF.